The 16 T cell receptor beta chains below all came from one sample that was sequenced in a study of shared clonotypes between healthy human individuals. Profiling relied on immunoSEQ multiplex PCR, and the TCRdb table lists in-frame clones only, not all of them. The table includes more than 400,000 clones, more than 65% detected once. Sequencing was done on a sample of PBMCs. The receptors originated from a woman aged 40 to 55 in good health. Some clones in this sample may be carry-over from other donors' samples.

V usage is TRBV15 and J usage is TRBJ2-7, with D perhaps matching TRBD1 or TRBD2 (5 bases each). This CDR3 is built from 14 residues. V was shortened by 5 bases and J by 1 base, with 12 bases between the two germline ends. CDR1 LNHNV and CDR2 YYDKDF come from the germline V gene (reference sequence). CDR3 sequence: CATSPLRGSYEQYF. The CDR3, as DNA: TGTGCCACCAGCCCTCTGAGGGGTTCCTACGAGCAGTACTTC.

The chain combines TRBV4-1 with TRBJ2-1, with TRBD2 matching over 14 bases. The germline CDR1 and CDR2 sequences are MGHRA and YSYEKL. Trimming cost V 5 bases and J 7 bases; bases outside gene matches: 10. CDR3 size: 17 residues. The CDR3 is CASSFRAGLAGVNEQFF. CDR3 bases: TGCGCCAGCAGCTTCCGTGCGGGACTAGCGGGAGTGAATGAGCAGTTCTTC.

J is TRBJ2-3 and V is TRBV5-1; 7 bases match TRBD2. Unmatched junction bases numbered 13, after V lost 4 bases and J lost 5 bases. CDR1 is SGHRS, CDR2 YFSETQ, per germline. The CDR3 is 16 residues long. The CDR3 DNA follows: TGCGCCAGCAGCCGTGCTCGCCGGGACTATAAAGATACGCAGTATTTT. The encoded protein is CASSRARRDYKDTQYF.

The chain couples TRBV18 to TRBJ2-7; no reliable D call. CDR3 length: 12 residues. CDR1 is KGHSH and CDR2 is LQKENI in the germline V gene. V lost 5 bases, J lost 5 bases, and 10 bases lay in between. The CDR3 nucleotides are TGTGCCAGCTCAAACCAGGTCAACGAGCAGTACTTC. Translated: CASSNQVNEQYF.

Only a few counts were recorded for this clone. The sample holds other DNA sequences that translate to the same CDR3. V is TRBV19 and J is TRBJ2-2, with D possibly matching TRBD1 (5 bases). CDR1 LNHDA and CDR2 SQIVND come from the germline V gene (reference sequence). Between the trimmed V and J ends, which lost 6 bases and 0 bases, there was a span of 11 bases. The CDR3 runs 15 residues. The CDR3 sequence is CASRAGQTNTGELFF. The CDR3, as DNA: TGTGCCAGTAGGGCAGGGCAGACGAACACCGGGGAGCTGTTTTTT.

The gene calls are TRBV29-1 and TRBJ2-1; 7 bases match TRBD1. Germline V lookup: CDR1 SQVTM, CDR2 ANQGSEA. The V segment lost 7 bases and the J segment 12 bases; nucleotides outside the gene matches: 9. The CDR3 covers 11 residues. DNA for the CDR3: TGCAGCGACTTGACAGGGACGGGGCAGTTCTTC. Protein sequence: CSDLTGTGQFF.

The V gene is TRBV5-5, the J gene TRBJ2-1; perhaps TRBD2 as D (5 bases). The V end was cut by 5 bases, the J end by 0 bases, with 15 bases between. Per the germline V gene, CDR1 is SGHKS and CDR2 is YYEKEE (reference sequence). The CDR3 contains 16 residues. CDR3: CASRYSDQSSYNEQFF. The CDR3 DNA is TGTGCCAGCAGATATAGCGACCAGAGCTCCTACAATGAGCAGTTCTTC. The variable domain in full, completed from reference TRBV5-5 and TRBJ2-1, reads DAGVTQSPTHLIKTRGQQVTLRCSPISGHKSVSWYQQVLGQGPQFIFQYYEKEERGRGNFPDRFSARQFPNYSSELNVNALLLGDSALYLCASRYSDQSSYNEQFFGPGTRLTVL.

This rearrangement joins TRBV6-1 to TRBJ2-2, with D unclear. With 6 bases removed from V and 3 bases from J, the gap between germline ends came to 8 bases. The CDR3 runs 13 residues. CDR1 and CDR2 from the germline V gene are MNHNS and SASEGT. CDR3 nucleotides: TGTGCCAGCAGCCCTAGGGACACCGGGGAGCTGTTTTTT. This sequence encodes CASSPRDTGELFF.

The V call is TRBV6-1, the J call TRBJ1-2; 10 bases map to TRBD1. This CDR3 has 15 residues. V lost 6 bases and J lost 3; bases outside the gene matches: 7. Germline CDR1 is MNHNS and CDR2 is SASEGT. Here the CDR3 reads CASSSPGQGYYGYTF. In DNA form, the CDR3 reads TGTGCCAGCAGCTCCCCGGGACAGGGGTACTATGGCTACACCTTC.

This chain joins TRBV2 and TRBJ2-7, with a tentative D call TRBD1 (6 bases). The V and J ends lost 8 bases and 3 bases respectively, with 11 bases between them. The CDR3 sequence is 12 residues long. Germline V CDR1 and CDR2: SNHLY, FYNNEI. This CDR3 reads CASCRTVYEQYF. CDR3 in DNA: TGTGCCAGCTGTCGGACAGTCTACGAGCAGTACTTC.

This clone was counted a few times. A far larger clone is off by one base, so a read error is likely. This chain links TRBV30 with TRBJ2-2; no clear D. The CDR3 length is 15 residues. Germline loops: CDR1 GTSNPN, CDR2 SVGIG (reference sequence). Trimming removed 6 bases from V and 1 base from J, with 15 bases in between. This CDR3 is CACSRGSKNTGELFF. The CDR3 bases are TGTGCCTGTAGTCGAGGAAGCAAGAACACCGGGGAGCTGTTTTTT.

This clone was seen just once. The rearrangement links TRBV18 to TRBJ2-2, with TRBD2 as a possible D gene (5 bases). CDR1 is KGHSH, CDR2 LQKENI, per germline. The length of the CDR3 is 16 residues. Trimming cost V 1 base and J 0 bases, with 9 bases left between them. CDR3 sequence: CASSPQVGANTGELFF. The CDR3 DNA reads as TGTGCCAGCTCACCACAGGTCGGGGCGAACACCGGGGAGCTGTTTTTT.

This clone was observed once. A read error likely explains this, since a far larger clone differs by one base. The same CDR3 arises from other DNA sequences in this sample as well. The J gene is TRBJ2-5, the V gene TRBV4-1; the D gene is possibly TRBD2 (6 bases). Germline values: CDR1 MGHRA, CDR2 YSYEKL. V was shortened by 2 bases and J by 4 bases, with 11 bases between the two germline ends. CDR3 length equals 14 residues. CDR3 coding DNA: TGCGCCAGCAGCCAACCAACTAGCAGAGAGACCCAGTACTTC. It specifies CASSQPTSRETQYF.

This clone was counted only a few times. The J gene is TRBJ1-2, the V gene TRBV6-1; D is perhaps TRBD1 (6 bases). Germline CDR1 is MNHNS and CDR2 is SASEGT. V was pared by 6 bases and J by 4 bases, with 9 bases between. The CDR3 totals 12 residues. This CDR3 reads CASSGTSYGYTF. CDR3 DNA: TGTGCCAGCAGCGGGACAAGCTATGGCTACACCTTC.

J is TRBJ1-2 and V is TRBV5-5; a weak D match, TRBD1 (5 bases). Germline CDR1 and CDR2: SGHKS and YYEKEE (reference sequence). The V and J ends lost 4 bases and 7 bases respectively, with 17 bases between them. The CDR3 consists of 14 residues. The CDR3 nucleotides read TGTGCCAGCAGCCCCCTGACAGAGGATCGTGGCTACACCTTC. This translates into CASSPLTEDRGYTF.

The chain couples TRBV28 to TRBJ1-1, with 9 bases identical to TRBD1. Per the germline V gene, CDR1 is MDHEN and CDR2 is SYDVKM. With 6 bases clipped from V and 5 bases from J, the junction kept 7 bases outside the gene matches. The CDR3 loop spans 14 amino acids. The CDR3: CASRPTGGGTEAFF. The CDR3 coding sequence is TGTGCCAGCAGACCGACAGGGGGAGGGACTGAAGCTTTCTTT.